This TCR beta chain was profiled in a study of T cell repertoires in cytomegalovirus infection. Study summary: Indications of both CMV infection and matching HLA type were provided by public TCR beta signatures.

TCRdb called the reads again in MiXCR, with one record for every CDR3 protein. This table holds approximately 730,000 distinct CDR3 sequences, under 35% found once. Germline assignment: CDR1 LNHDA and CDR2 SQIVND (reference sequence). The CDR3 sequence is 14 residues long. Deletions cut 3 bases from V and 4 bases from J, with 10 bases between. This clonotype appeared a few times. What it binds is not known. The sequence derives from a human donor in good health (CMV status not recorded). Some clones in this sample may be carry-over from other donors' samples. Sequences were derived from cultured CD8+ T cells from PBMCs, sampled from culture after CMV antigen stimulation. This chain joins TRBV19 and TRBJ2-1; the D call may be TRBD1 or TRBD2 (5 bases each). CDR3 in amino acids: CASSIPGSYNEQFF. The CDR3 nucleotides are TGTGCCAGTAGTATTCCAGGGAGTTACAATGAGCAGTTCTTC.